The rows below give T cell receptor beta chains drawn from one sample of a study of blood T cell repertoires in COVID-19. Profiling relied on immunoSEQ multiplex PCR, and the TCRdb table lists in-frame clones only, not all of them. The sample shows 70,000 to 100,000 clones, roughly four fifths of them seen only once. Sequenced: peripheral blood. These receptors were taken from a man aged 50-60 years with active or convalescent COVID-19. Each CDR3 is given with its conserved first and last residue. Fields, in order: clone size, J gene, V gene, D gene, CDR3 DNA, CDR3 protein. The D gene is left open where the match is weak. Rows give clone size only sometimes, using once, few, many, or a class for an expanded clone.

clone_size: .
j_call: TRBJ1-2
v_call: TRBV25-1
d_call: TRBD1
cdr3_nt: TGTGCCAGCAGCGGTGGGGCAGGGGGACTTCTTGGCTACACCTTC
cdr3_aa: CASSGGAGGLLGYTF

clone_size: once
j_call: TRBJ2-7
v_call: TRBV7-9
d_call: .
cdr3_nt: TGTGCCAGCAGCCCCCGCAGTTCGGGGGTCTACGAGCAGTACTTC
cdr3_aa: CASSPRSSGVYEQYF

clone_size: once
j_call: TRBJ2-3
v_call: TRBV4-3
d_call: .
cdr3_nt: TGCGCCAGCAGCCAAGATAGGGGCCAAGGCACAGATACGCAGTATTTT
cdr3_aa: CASSQDRGQGTDTQYF

clone_size: .
j_call: TRBJ1-4
v_call: TRBV7-8
d_call: .
cdr3_nt: TGTGCCAGCAGCTTGGAGGGGTGGTCTAGTGAAAAACTGTTTTTT
cdr3_aa: CASSLEGWSSEKLFF

clone_size: few
j_call: TRBJ2-1
v_call: TRBV29-1
d_call: TRBD2
cdr3_nt: TGCAGCGTTGGACCCACCGGGAGGGAGCAGTTCTTC
cdr3_aa: CSVGPTGREQFF

clone_size: .
j_call: TRBJ2-3
v_call: TRBV6-4
d_call: TRBD1
cdr3_nt: TGTGCCAGCAGTCGGACAGGGGGGGGCACAGATACGCAGTATTTT
cdr3_aa: CASSRTGGGTDTQYF

clone_size: .
j_call: TRBJ1-2
v_call: TRBV27
d_call: TRBD1
cdr3_nt: TGTGCCAGCAGTCCCTGGGACAGGGGGCGCGAGGATGGCTACACCTTC
cdr3_aa: CASSPWDRGREDGYTF

clone_size: .
j_call: TRBJ1-3
v_call: TRBV9
d_call: .
cdr3_nt: TGTGCCAGCAGCGTAGGGACAGTGAGATCTGGAAACACCATATATTTT
cdr3_aa: CASSVGTVRSGNTIYF

clone_size: .
j_call: TRBJ2-3
v_call: TRBV7-2
d_call: TRBD1
cdr3_nt: TGTGCACAGGGGGCCAGCACAGATACGCAGTATTTT
cdr3_aa: CAQGASTDTQYF

clone_size: .
j_call: TRBJ1-2
v_call: TRBV5-8
d_call: TRBD1
cdr3_nt: TGTGCCAGCAGCTGGGGACAGGGGGTATATGGCTACACCTTC
cdr3_aa: CASSWGQGVYGYTF

clone_size: .
j_call: TRBJ1-1
v_call: TRBV5-4
d_call: .
cdr3_nt: TGTGCCAGCAGCTTGGACCATGCTAGCACTGAAGCTTTCTTT
cdr3_aa: CASSLDHASTEAFF

clone_size: .
j_call: TRBJ2-2
v_call: TRBV10-1
d_call: TRBD1
cdr3_nt: TGCGCCAGCAGAAGGGACAGGGTCACCGGGGAGCTGTTTTTT
cdr3_aa: CASRRDRVTGELFF

clone_size: once
j_call: TRBJ2-1
v_call: TRBV24-1
d_call: .
cdr3_nt: TGTGCCACCAGTGATTTAACAGGTGAGCAGTTCTTC
cdr3_aa: CATSDLTGEQFF

clone_size: .
j_call: TRBJ2-2
v_call: TRBV14
d_call: .
cdr3_nt: TGTGCCAGCAGTCCCGGGACACCGAACACCGGGGAGCTGTTTTTT
cdr3_aa: CASSPGTPNTGELFF

clone_size: .
j_call: TRBJ1-4
v_call: TRBV18
d_call: TRBD1
cdr3_nt: TGTGCCAGCTCACCAATGGGACAGGGGAATGAAAAACTGTTTTTT
cdr3_aa: CASSPMGQGNEKLFF

clone_size: .
j_call: TRBJ1-2
v_call: TRBV18
d_call: .
cdr3_nt: TGTGCCAGCTCAACCCCCGGGGATGGCTACACCTTC
cdr3_aa: CASSTPGDGYTF

clone_size: .
j_call: TRBJ2-2
v_call: TRBV18
d_call: .
cdr3_nt: TGTGCCAGCTCACCACCGCAGTGGCCCGGGGAGCTGTTTTTT
cdr3_aa: CASSPPQWPGELFF

clone_size: .
j_call: TRBJ2-5
v_call: TRBV10-3
d_call: TRBD2
cdr3_nt: TGTGCCATCAGCCCCCGGGCTAGCGGGGAAGAGACCCAGTACTTC
cdr3_aa: CAISPRASGEETQYF

clone_size: .
j_call: TRBJ2-3
v_call: TRBV7-6
d_call: TRBD2
cdr3_nt: TGTGCCAGCAGCTTAGTGGTACTAGCGGGGGACCTAGGAGGGGATACGCAGTATTTT
cdr3_aa: CASSLVVLAGDLGGDTQYF

clone_size: .
j_call: TRBJ2-2
v_call: TRBV19
d_call: TRBD1
cdr3_nt: TGTGCCAGTAGGACAGGGCCGAACACCGGGGAGCTGTTTTTT
cdr3_aa: CASRTGPNTGELFF

clone_size: .
j_call: TRBJ1-3
v_call: TRBV6-1
d_call: TRBD1
cdr3_nt: TGTGCCAGCAGTGAGCAACAGGGGGCGGGCGGAAACACCATATATTTT
cdr3_aa: CASSEQQGAGGNTIYF

clone_size: .
j_call: TRBJ1-5
v_call: TRBV6-5
d_call: .
cdr3_nt: TGTGCCAGCAGTTACACCCCAGATCCCAATCAGCCCCAGCATTTT
cdr3_aa: CASSYTPDPNQPQHF

clone_size: .
j_call: TRBJ2-7
v_call: TRBV6-6
d_call: .
cdr3_nt: TGTGCCAGCAGTTCAGACAGGTCCTCCTACGAGCAGTACTTC
cdr3_aa: CASSSDRSSYEQYF

clone_size: .
j_call: TRBJ2-1
v_call: TRBV4-1
d_call: .
cdr3_nt: TGCGCCAGCAGCCAGCTCCGGGTCAACAATGAGCAGTTCTTC
cdr3_aa: CASSQLRVNNEQFF

clone_size: .
j_call: TRBJ1-1
v_call: TRBV2
d_call: TRBD1
cdr3_nt: TGTGCCAGCACAGGACAGGGGGCCACTGAAGCTTTCTTT
cdr3_aa: CASTGQGATEAFF

clone_size: .
j_call: TRBJ2-4
v_call: TRBV6-1
d_call: TRBD2
cdr3_nt: TGTGCCAGCAGTGAGCCGGGAGGCATAGCCATTCAGTACTTC
cdr3_aa: CASSEPGGIAIQYF

clone_size: .
j_call: TRBJ1-2
v_call: TRBV7-9
d_call: .
cdr3_nt: TGTGCCAGCAGCTTAGGGGTGGAGGGTTCGGTCTATGGCTACACCTTC
cdr3_aa: CASSLGVEGSVYGYTF

clone_size: .
j_call: TRBJ1-1
v_call: TRBV12-3/TRBV12-4
d_call: .
cdr3_nt: TGTGCCAGCAGCCAAGGGGGGGCGCCTGAAGCTTTCTTT
cdr3_aa: CASSQGGAPEAFF

clone_size: once
j_call: TRBJ1-4
v_call: TRBV28
d_call: .
cdr3_nt: TGTGCCAGCAGTTCCAAGGGCCCGGGGTCTAATGAAAAACTGTTTTTT
cdr3_aa: CASSSKGPGSNEKLFF

clone_size: .
j_call: TRBJ1-1
v_call: TRBV3-1/TRBV3-2
d_call: .
cdr3_nt: TGTGCCAGCAGCCAAGTACAGCCGAACACTGAAGCTTTCTTT
cdr3_aa: CASSQVQPNTEAFF

clone_size: .
j_call: TRBJ1-3
v_call: TRBV5-4
d_call: TRBD1
cdr3_nt: TGTGCCAGCAGCTGGGGACAGGGAGGAAACACCATATATTTT
cdr3_aa: CASSWGQGGNTIYF

clone_size: .
j_call: TRBJ2-7
v_call: TRBV11-3
d_call: .
cdr3_nt: TGTGCCAGCAGCTTAAATTCAGGGTTTGACGAGCAGTACTTC
cdr3_aa: CASSLNSGFDEQYF

clone_size: .
j_call: TRBJ2-5
v_call: TRBV30
d_call: .
cdr3_nt: TGTGCCTGTGCAGGGTCCCAAGAGACCCAGTACTTC
cdr3_aa: CACAGSQETQYF

clone_size: .
j_call: TRBJ2-5
v_call: TRBV18
d_call: TRBD2
cdr3_nt: TGTGCCAGCTCCCTTGGGACTAGCGGGGGAGAGACCCAGTACTTC
cdr3_aa: CASSLGTSGGETQYF

clone_size: few
j_call: TRBJ1-6
v_call: TRBV6-5
d_call: TRBD1
cdr3_nt: TGTGCGTCAGGGGGCAACTCACCCCTCCACTTT
cdr3_aa: CASGGNSPLHF

clone_size: few
j_call: TRBJ2-7
v_call: TRBV5-4
d_call: TRBD2
cdr3_nt: TGTGCCAGCAGCTTGTGGCTTCAGGGACTAGCGCTTTCCTACGAGCAGTACTTC
cdr3_aa: CASSLWLQGLALSYEQYF

clone_size: .
j_call: TRBJ2-7
v_call: TRBV7-2
d_call: TRBD1
cdr3_nt: TGTGCCAGCAGCTTATCTTCGACAGGGGACCACGAGCAGTACTTC
cdr3_aa: CASSLSSTGDHEQYF

clone_size: .
j_call: TRBJ2-2
v_call: TRBV25-1
d_call: TRBD1
cdr3_nt: TGTGCCACCACCGGGACAGGGATCCCCGGGGAGCTGTTTTTT
cdr3_aa: CATTGTGIPGELFF

clone_size: .
j_call: TRBJ2-3
v_call: TRBV7-9
d_call: TRBD1
cdr3_nt: TGTGCCAGCAGCCCGGACAGGGGGTGGACAGATACGCAGTATTTT
cdr3_aa: CASSPDRGWTDTQYF

clone_size: few
j_call: TRBJ1-5
v_call: TRBV4-3
d_call: .
cdr3_nt: TGCGCCAGCAGCCAAGAGGCCGGGGGCAATCAGCCCCAGCATTTT
cdr3_aa: CASSQEAGGNQPQHF

clone_size: .
j_call: TRBJ2-1
v_call: TRBV7-6
d_call: TRBD2
cdr3_nt: TGTGCCAGCACCCAGGGTCGGGGGGTGCTCCAGCCCCGTTACAATGAGCAGTTCTTC
cdr3_aa: CASTQGRGVLQPRYNEQFF

clone_size: .
j_call: TRBJ1-5
v_call: TRBV6-5
d_call: TRBD1
cdr3_nt: TGTGCCAGCAGTTCCGACAGGGCTCAGCCCCAGCATTTT
cdr3_aa: CASSSDRAQPQHF

clone_size: .
j_call: TRBJ2-3
v_call: TRBV5-4
d_call: TRBD2
cdr3_nt: TGTGCCAGCAGCTTGGACAGCGGGGGGGCCTCTGCAGGAGATACGCAGTATTTT
cdr3_aa: CASSLDSGGASAGDTQYF

clone_size: .
j_call: TRBJ1-3
v_call: TRBV30
d_call: TRBD1
cdr3_nt: TGTGCCTGGACCTCAGGGGGGCCCGGAAACACCATATATTTT
cdr3_aa: CAWTSGGPGNTIYF

clone_size: .
j_call: TRBJ2-5
v_call: TRBV14
d_call: .
cdr3_nt: TGTGCCAGCAGCCAAGACACTCTTCAAGAGACCCAGTACTTC
cdr3_aa: CASSQDTLQETQYF

clone_size: .
j_call: TRBJ2-2
v_call: TRBV2
d_call: TRBD1
cdr3_nt: TGTGCCAGCATGAGGACAGGGTCCAACACCGGGGAGCTGTTTTTT
cdr3_aa: CASMRTGSNTGELFF

clone_size: .
j_call: TRBJ2-3
v_call: TRBV12-2
d_call: .
cdr3_nt: TGTGCAAGTCGCTTTAGTTGCGGGGGGGACACAGATACGCAGTATTTT
cdr3_aa: CASRFSCGGDTDTQYF

clone_size: once
j_call: TRBJ2-5
v_call: TRBV25-1
d_call: TRBD1
cdr3_nt: TGTGCCAGCAGTGGTATTAGAGGGACAGAAAACCAAGAGACCCAGTACTTC
cdr3_aa: CASSGIRGTENQETQYF

clone_size: .
j_call: TRBJ1-2
v_call: TRBV5-1
d_call: TRBD1
cdr3_nt: TGCGCCAGCAGCGTGGGACAGGGCGTGCGAGGCTACACCTTC
cdr3_aa: CASSVGQGVRGYTF

clone_size: once
j_call: TRBJ1-2
v_call: TRBV5-5
d_call: .
cdr3_nt: TGTGCCAGCAGCTTGGTACGGTCCTGGTACTATGGCTACACCTTC
cdr3_aa: CASSLVRSWYYGYTF

clone_size: .
j_call: TRBJ1-1
v_call: TRBV19
d_call: .
cdr3_nt: TGTGCCAGTAGCATAACTACGGACAGCCGGGGAGCTTTCTTT
cdr3_aa: CASSITTDSRGAFF

clone_size: few
j_call: TRBJ2-1
v_call: TRBV7-7
d_call: TRBD2
cdr3_nt: TGTGCCAGCAGCTCTCTGGGAGGGACCTACAATGAGCAGTTCTTC
cdr3_aa: CASSSLGGTYNEQFF

clone_size: .
j_call: TRBJ2-1
v_call: TRBV5-4
d_call: TRBD1
cdr3_nt: TGTGCCAGTCGACGGGACAGCCTCTCCTACAATGAGCAGTTCTTC
cdr3_aa: CASRRDSLSYNEQFF

clone_size: .
j_call: TRBJ1-5
v_call: TRBV2
d_call: TRBD1
cdr3_nt: TGTGCCAGCACTGGGACAGGGGGCAATCAGCCCCAGCATTTT
cdr3_aa: CASTGTGGNQPQHF

clone_size: .
j_call: TRBJ2-1
v_call: TRBV5-4
d_call: TRBD1
cdr3_nt: TGTGCCAGCAGCTTGAACAGAGGGACAGGGTTTTTAGATGAGCAGTTCTTC
cdr3_aa: CASSLNRGTGFLDEQFF

clone_size: .
j_call: TRBJ1-5
v_call: TRBV10-3
d_call: .
cdr3_nt: TGTGCCATCAGTGAGTCGGGGACTGGCAATCAGCCCCAGCATTTT
cdr3_aa: CAISESGTGNQPQHF

clone_size: .
j_call: TRBJ2-2
v_call: TRBV12-3/TRBV12-4
d_call: .
cdr3_nt: TGTGCCAGCAGTTTAAATTCACCCGGCGGGCTGTTTTTT
cdr3_aa: CASSLNSPGGLFF